The present TCR beta chain was sequenced within a study of blood T cell repertoires in COVID-19. Study-level background: Acute-phase and convalescent COVID-19 samples originated in the United States, Italy and Spain. Sources were T cells, B-cell-depleted T cells, or PBMCs; the material itself was cDNA or gDNA.

The CDR3 length is 14 residues. Germline values: CDR1 SEHNR, CDR2 FQNEAQ (reference sequence). V lost 4 bases and J lost 1; bases outside the gene matches: 3. In the original processing: Nucleated cell number was recorded as an estimate derived from reference gene primer amplification. Clones were sequenced by immunoSEQ multiplex PCR, and TCRdb holds only the in-frame ones, with some missing. V and J calls and clone size are given by that table; D and trimming were obtained from the DNA. The sample lists about 170,000 clones; around 85% were seen once. The V and J genes are TRBV7-9 and TRBJ1-1, with TRBD1 matching over 7 bases. Input material: peripheral blood. This sequence was found in a man older than 75 with COVID-19, enrolled during active disease. DNA of the CDR3: TGTGCCAGCAGCTCAGGGACAGCGAACACTGAAGCTTTCTTT. Encoded protein: CASSSGTANTEAFF.